This TCR beta chain was recorded in a study of T cell repertoires in cytomegalovirus infection. Worth noting for this clonotype: Its matching antigen is unknown.

This CDR3 region has 19 residues. The V gene's germline CDR1 is SGHDN and CDR2 FVKESK. V shed 5 bases, J shed 0 bases, and the junction held 15 bases outside the gene matches. Study-level results: There were carriers of CMV plus the relevant HLA, and cumulative public TCR beta family frequency identified them.

Each CDR3 protein gets one entry after TCRdb re-called the reads with MiXCR. Here the sample spans approximately 97,000 distinct CDR3 sequences, about 15% being singletons. This TCR came from a human donor in good health (CMV status not recorded). Some clones in this sample may be carry-over from other donors' samples. The sample was PBMCs. This chain links TRBV14 with TRBJ2-1, with 8 nucleotides matching TRBD2. This CDR3 is CASSKRVAGFSSSYNEQFF. CDR3 nucleotides: TGTGCCAGCAGCAAGCGGGTAGCGGGGTTCTCGAGCTCCTACAATGAGCAGTTCTTC.